The 13 T cell receptor beta chains presented below share a single source sample, sequenced in a study of blood T cells in healthy people across ages. For the second PCR, which ran for roughly 7 to 11 cycles, a sample-barcoded 5' primer and a J-beta primer mix were used. One entry per CDR3 protein results from TCRdb running MiXCR on the 5' RACE reads. The sample contains approximately 1.5 million distinct CDR3 sequences, 30% to 35% of which appear only once. The source material was blood. These TCRs come from a woman in her 30s in good health.

This clonotype was detected a few times. CDR3 region: CASSHDGNSYNEQFF. Here the CDR3 DNA reads TGTGCCAGCAGTCACGACGGTAATTCTTACAATGAGCAGTTCTTC. The V gene is TRBV6-5, the J gene TRBJ2-1; D ambiguous. The V gene's germline CDR1 is MNHEY and CDR2 SVGAGI. The CDR3 has 15 amino acids. With 5 bases removed from V and 4 bases from J, the gap between germline ends came to 15 bases.

This clonotype was counted only a few times. The rearrangement joins TRBV12-3 or TRBV12-4 to TRBJ2-4; 10 positions match TRBD1. The CDR3 runs 19 residues. V gave up 6 bases and J gave up 6 bases; unmatched junction bases: 20. CDR3 nucleotide sequence: TGTGCCAGCAGACGGGGGGACAGGGGACCCGACCGCGAGAGAAACATTCAGTACTTC. Translated: CASRRGDRGPDRERNIQYF.

The CDR3 nucleotides are TGTGCCAGCAGTAGGGACCTCTATGGCTACACCTTC. Amino acids: CASSRDLYGYTF. V and J are TRBV25-1 and TRBJ1-2, with a tentative D call TRBD1 (5 bases). The CDR3 length is 12 residues. V was pared by 5 bases and J by 4 bases, with 8 bases between. The germline V gene encodes CDR1 MGHDK and CDR2 SYGVNS.

The V gene is TRBV9, the J gene TRBJ2-3; D possibly uses TRBD1 or TRBD2 (6 bases each). Germline V CDR1 and CDR2: SGDLS, YYNGEE. The CDR3 sequence is 16 residues long. V lost 0 bases to trimming and J lost 2 bases, with 13 bases between them. The CDR3 sequence: CASSVAGGANTDTQYF. As DNA, the CDR3 is TGTGCCAGCAGCGTAGCCGGGGGCGCAAACACAGATACGCAGTATTTT.

The J gene is TRBJ2-3, the V gene TRBV5-1, with 9 bases aligning to TRBD2. The CDR3 runs 15 residues. Germline V gene sequence: CDR1 SGHRS, CDR2 YFSETQ. V lost 7 bases and J lost 2; bases outside the gene matches: 8. The CDR3, as DNA: TGCGCCAGCTCGCTAGCGGGGAAGAACACAGATACGCAGTATTTT. Translated: CASSLAGKNTDTQYF. The full variable domain, completed using reference TRBV5-1 and TRBJ2-3, is KAGVTQTPRYLIKTRGQQVTLSCSPISGHRSVSWYQQTPGQGLQFLFEYFSETQRNKGNFPGRFSGRQFSNSRSEMNVSTLELGDSALYLCASSLAGKNTDTQYFGPGTRLTVL.

In its sample, this clonotype was seen a few times. V and J are TRBV6-6 and TRBJ2-5, with 8 bases lining up with TRBD2. CDR3 length: 14 residues. V shed 7 bases, J shed 1 base, and the junction held 5 bases outside the gene matches. Looked up from germline, CDR1 is MNHNY and CDR2 is SVGAGI (reference sequence). The CDR3 nucleotides read TGTGCCAGCAAGACCGGGGGGGCCCAAGAGACCCAGTACTTC. Residues: CASKTGGAQETQYF.

This sequence joins TRBV20-1 and TRBJ2-3; 9 bases are a match to TRBD2. Germline V gene sequence: CDR1 DFQATT, CDR2 SNEGSKA (reference sequence). After removal of 3 bases from V and 6 bases from J, the junction contained 13 bases not matched to a gene. The CDR3 runs 16 residues. The CDR3 loop is CSARTGLAASMDTQYF. DNA for the CDR3: TGCAGTGCTAGGACGGGACTAGCTGCTTCTATGGATACGCAGTATTTT.

The chain has TRBV20-1 and TRBJ1-6; possible D gene TRBD1, 5 bases. CDR1 DFQATT and CDR2 SNEGSKA come from the germline V gene (reference sequence). Trimming removed 6 bases from V and 6 bases from J, with 18 bases in between. The CDR3 runs to 15 residues. The CDR3 nucleotides are TGCAGTGCCTCCCTCGGAAGGGGAGGTAATTCACCCCTCCACTTT. Protein product: CSASLGRGGNSPLHF.

This clonotype was recorded a few times. This chain links TRBV5-1 with TRBJ2-3, with 7 nucleotides matching TRBD1. After removal of 0 bases from V and 3 bases from J, the junction contained 13 bases not matched to a gene. Germline values: CDR1 SGHRS, CDR2 YFSETQ. CDR3 length: 18 residues. Written as DNA, the CDR3 is TGCGCCAGCAGCTTGGGGATACAGGGGAGTAAATCAACAGATACGCAGTATTTT. It translates to CASSLGIQGSKSTDTQYF. The whole variable domain, filled in from reference TRBV5-1 and TRBJ2-3, reads KAGVTQTPRYLIKTRGQQVTLSCSPISGHRSVSWYQQTPGQGLQFLFEYFSETQRNKGNFPGRFSGRQFSNSRSEMNVSTLELGDSALYLCASSLGIQGSKSTDTQYFGPGTRLTVL.

The chain links TRBV5-6 to TRBJ2-1; no clear D. CDR3 size: 16 residues. From germline, CDR1 is SGHDT and CDR2 YYEEEE. V lost 6 bases to trimming and J lost 3 bases, with 19 bases between them. CDR3 DNA: TGTGCCAGCACCACACAAGATAGGGTACTCTACAATGAGCAGTTCTTC. Translating gives CASTTQDRVLYNEQFF.

A few counts support this clonotype. The gene calls are TRBV3-1 and TRBJ2-1; 8 bases line up with TRBD2. Germline CDR1 is LGHDT and CDR2 is YNNKEL (reference sequence). The ends lost 3 bases at V and 6 bases at J; junction bases unmatched: 10. The CDR3 has 16 amino acids. CDR3 DNA sequence: TGTGCCAGCAGCCACTTCCTCCAGGCGGGAGGCAATGAGCAGTTCTTC. The encoded protein is CASSHFLQAGGNEQFF.

In DNA form, the CDR3 reads TGCGCCAGCAGCTTGAGGGCCCTATCCGGTGAGCAGTTCTTC. Translated: CASSLRALSGEQFF. This rearrangement joins TRBV5-1 to TRBJ2-1, with D uncertain. Trimming took 1 base from V and 9 from J, leaving 14 bases between them. CDR1 and CDR2 (germline): SGHRS, YFSETQ. The CDR3 totals 14 residues.

This chain uses TRBV2 with TRBJ2-2, with D maybe TRBD2 (6 bases). This CDR3 comprises 18 residues. V lost 7 bases, J lost 1 base, and 22 bases lay in between. Germline CDR1 SNHLY, CDR2 FYNNEI. The chain's CDR3 is CASITRGVADLNTGELFF. CDR3 DNA sequence: TGTGCCAGCATCACGCGGGGTGTAGCGGACCTGAACACCGGGGAGCTGTTTTTT. Complete variable domain (other parts from reference TRBV2 and TRBJ2-2): EPEVTQTPSHQVTQMGQEVILRCVPISNHLYFYWYRQILGQKVEFLVSFYNNEISEKSEIFDDQFSVERPDGSNFTLKIRSTKLEDSAMYFCASITRGVADLNTGELFFGEGSRLTVL.